The source of this T cell receptor (beta chain) is a study of blood T cell repertoires in COVID-19. Whole-study context: Both acute and convalescent COVID-19 samples were obtained from the United States, Italy and Spain.

V was cut by 3 bases and J by 6 bases, with 11 bases left in between. This CDR3 region has 13 residues. The method was immunoSEQ multiplex PCR; TCRdb's version includes in-frame clones alone and lacks a portion of them. This sample has approximately 280,000 clones, with around nine tenths found just once. What was sequenced was PBMCs or T cells enriched from blood (not recorded which). This chain uses TRBV12-3 or TRBV12-4 with TRBJ1-1; D possibly corresponds to TRBD1 (5 bases). This clonotype was obtained from a woman aged 55 to 70 who had recovered from COVID-19. CDR3 sequence reads: CASSLAGRAEAFF. For the CDR3, the DNA is TGTGCCAGCAGTTTGGCAGGGAGGGCTGAAGCTTTCTTT.